Each of the 20 T cell receptor beta chains below was sequenced from the same sample in a study of shared clonotypes between healthy human individuals. The method was immunoSEQ multiplex PCR; TCRdb's version includes in-frame clones alone and lacks a portion of them. The sample shows over 2 million clones, 85% to 95% of them seen only once. Terminally differentiated effector memory CD45RA+ cells were excluded from the naive CD8 cells, which were CD45RO-negative and positively selected for CCR7. The material sequenced was naive CD8+ T cells sorted from blood. Receptors were obtained from a man between 18 and 35 years old in good health.

The genes are TRBV27 and TRBJ2-1; 8 bases match TRBD2. Trimming cost V 7 bases and J 8 bases; bases outside gene matches: 13. Germline assignment: CDR1 MNHEY and CDR2 SMNVEV (reference sequence). The CDR3 runs 15 residues. CDR3 in amino acids: CASTHLRGGDDEQFF. Written as DNA, the CDR3 is TGTGCCAGCACCCACCTTCGGGGGGGGGATGATGAGCAGTTCTTC.

This chain's CDR3 is CASSFPGLNNEQFF. For the CDR3, the DNA is TGTGCCAGCAGTTTCCCGGGACTAAACAATGAGCAGTTCTTC. V and J are TRBV28 and TRBJ2-1; TRBD2 agrees at 7 bases. Germline V gene lookup returns CDR1 MDHEN and CDR2 SYDVKM. J lost 5 bases, V lost 3 bases, and 4 bases had no gene match. CDR3 length: 14 amino acids.

V is TRBV9 and J is TRBJ2-3; 14 bases are shared with TRBD2. Looked up from germline, CDR1 is SGDLS and CDR2 is YYNGEE. The ends lost 2 bases at V and 3 bases at J; junction bases unmatched: 2. This CDR3 contains 16 residues. In DNA form, the CDR3 reads TGTGCCAGCAGCGTCCGGACTAGCGGGGGGACAGATACGCAGTATTTT. Protein product: CASSVRTSGGTDTQYF.

The genes are TRBV9 and TRBJ2-1; 8 bases line up with TRBD2. Germline assignment: CDR1 SGDLS and CDR2 YYNGEE. Trimming took 3 bases from V and 6 from J; bases not matched to a gene: 8. CDR3 length: 15 amino acids. The CDR3 nucleotides are TGTGCCAGCAGCGCTGAGGGACTAGTGGGCAATGAGCAGTTCTTC. This gives the protein CASSAEGLVGNEQFF.

The chain is built from TRBV5-1 and TRBJ2-1; 8 bases are shared with TRBD2. The CDR3 has 15 amino acids. Germline lookup yields CDR1 SGHRS and CDR2 YFSETQ. V was pared by 0 bases and J by 7 bases, with 6 bases of the junction left unmatched. The CDR3 loop is CASSLGAGGLNEQFF. The CDR3 nucleotides are TGCGCCAGCAGCTTGGGGGCGGGAGGCCTTAATGAGCAGTTCTTC.

J is TRBJ2-7 and V is TRBV2; 10 nucleotides line up with TRBD2. The V gene's germline CDR1 is SNHLY and CDR2 FYNNEI. This CDR3 comprises 13 residues. The ends lost 8 bases at V and 7 bases at J; junction bases unmatched: 8. The CDR3 DNA sequence: TGTGCCAGCGTTCGGCTAGCGGGGGTGGAGCAGTACTTC. Protein product: CASVRLAGVEQYF.

Worth noting for this clone: The same CDR3 arises from other DNA sequences in this sample as well. The chain combines TRBV13 with TRBJ1-2; D is unclear. The CDR3 runs 13 residues. Trimming cost V 2 bases and J 2 bases, with 6 bases left between them. In germline, CDR1 is PRHDT, CDR2 FYEKMQ (reference sequence). CDR3 nucleotides: TGTGCCAGCAGCTTACAAGGGAACTATGGCTACACCTTC. Translation: CASSLQGNYGYTF.

The gene calls are TRBV13 and TRBJ2-7; D is unclear. The CDR3 has 13 amino acids. Trimming removed 5 bases at V and 1 base at J, with 9 bases between. Germline lookup yields CDR1 PRHDT and CDR2 FYEKMQ (reference sequence). For the CDR3, the DNA is TGTGCCAGCAGCGTCGCCGATTCCTACGAGCAGTACTTC. Its translation is CASSVADSYEQYF. The complete variable domain, with remaining parts taken from reference TRBV13 and TRBJ2-7, reads AAGVIQSPRHLIKEKRETATLKCYPIPRHDTVYWYQQGPGQDPQFLISFYEKMQSDKGSIPDRFSAQQFSDYHSELNMSSLELGDSALYFCASSVADSYEQYFGPGTRLTVT.

The chain employs TRBV5-6 and TRBJ2-1; tentative D call: TRBD2 (6 bases). Germline assignment: CDR1 SGHDT and CDR2 YYEEEE. V was clipped by 7 bases and J by 4 bases, with 12 bases between them. The CDR3 is 13 amino acids. CDR3 coding DNA: TGTGCCAGCCAGGAGGGCGCTTACAATGAGCAGTTCTTC. The encoded protein is CASQEGAYNEQFF.

The chain recombines TRBV11-2 with TRBJ1-5; no clear D. CDR3 size: 15 residues. CDR1 is SGHAT and CDR2 is FQNNGV in the germline V gene. The V end lost 8 bases, the J end lost 2 bases, and 16 bases lay between the germline ends. CDR3 DNA sequence: TGTGCCAGCGCAGCGGACGGGATGGGCAATCAGCCCCAGCATTTT. Translation: CASAADGMGNQPQHF.

V is TRBV10-3 and J is TRBJ2-7; D gene uncertain. CDR1 is ENHRY and CDR2 is SYGVKD in the germline V gene. The V end was cut by 3 bases, the J end by 7 bases, with 10 bases between. The CDR3 contains 12 residues. CDR3 region: CAISDDDGEQYF. For the CDR3, the DNA is TGTGCCATCAGTGACGACGATGGAGAGCAGTACTTC.

Written as DNA, the CDR3 is TGTGCCAGCAGTGAATTTGGACAGGAGGGTGAGCAGTTCTTC. Translated: CASSEFGQEGEQFF. The chain carries TRBV25-1 and TRBJ2-1; a possible D gene is TRBD1 (7 bases). Germline V gene sequence: CDR1 MGHDK, CDR2 SYGVNS. Trimming removed 1 base from V and 9 bases from J, with 13 bases in between. This CDR3 region has 14 residues.

The chain links TRBV5-8 to TRBJ2-3, with D hard to call. The V gene's germline CDR1 is SGHTS and CDR2 YDEGEE. V shed 5 bases and J shed 3 bases, with 4 bases lying between them. CDR3 length equals 11 residues. CDR3 bases: TGTGCCAGCAGGGGTACAGATACGCAGTATTTT. The encoded protein is CASRGTDTQYF.

The rearrangement uses TRBV11-2 and TRBJ1-2; 10 bases fit TRBD1. This CDR3 region has 15 residues. V lost 5 bases to trimming and J lost 4 bases; unmatched junction nucleotides: 7. Germline values: CDR1 SGHAT, CDR2 FQNNGV. The CDR3 sequence is CASSEGTGDGYGYTF. For the CDR3, the DNA is TGTGCCAGCAGCGAAGGGACAGGGGATGGCTATGGCTACACCTTC.

In this sample, this clone turned up a few times. The chain uses TRBV10-1 and TRBJ1-5; D uncertain. The germline V gene has CDR1 WNHNN and CDR2 SYGVQD (reference sequence). The V end lost 5 bases, the J end lost 6 bases, and 17 bases lay between the germline ends. The length of the CDR3 is 15 residues. This chain's CDR3 is CASSPRAGSGQPQHF. In DNA, the CDR3 is TGCGCCAGCAGTCCCCGGGCGGGTTCGGGTCAGCCCCAGCATTTT.

CDR3: CASSLPAGTPTEAFF. The CDR3 DNA reads TGTGCCAGCAGCTTACCGGCCGGGACACCGACTGAAGCTTTCTTT. The chain joins TRBV7-9 to TRBJ1-1, with D possibly matching TRBD1 (6 bases). Trimming took off 2 bases at V and 5 bases at J, with 15 bases between the two ends. The germline V gene has CDR1 SEHNR and CDR2 FQNEAQ (reference sequence). This CDR3 region has 15 residues.

The V call is TRBV5-8, the J call TRBJ1-5; D is undetermined. The germline gives CDR1 SGHTS, CDR2 YDEGEE. Trimming took off 3 bases at V and 12 bases at J, with 16 bases between the two ends. The CDR3 totals 13 residues. As DNA, the CDR3 is TGTGCCAGCAGCTCCACACCGTGGCAGATCCAGCATTTT. Amino acids: CASSSTPWQIQHF.

This clone has more than one count but fewer than ten. This sample includes further DNA sequences coding for the same CDR3. J is TRBJ1-5 and V is TRBV4-1, with 9 bases matching TRBD1. Unmatched junction bases numbered 0, after V lost 3 bases and J lost 0 bases. Germline V gene lookup returns CDR1 MGHRA and CDR2 YSYEKL. The CDR3 is made up of 15 amino acids. Here the CDR3 DNA reads TGCGCCAGCAGCCAGGGACAGGGTAGCAATCAGCCCCAGCATTTT. Translated, it gives CASSQGQGSNQPQHF.

The chain employs TRBV19 and TRBJ1-1; perhaps TRBD1 as D (5 bases). The CDR3 is 15 residues long. Germline V gene data show CDR1 as LNHDA and CDR2 as SQIVND (reference sequence). V was clipped by 4 bases and J by 0 bases, with 12 bases between them. The CDR3 loop reads CASSTQGYVNTEAFF. DNA for the CDR3: TGTGCCAGTAGTACCCAGGGCTACGTGAACACTGAAGCTTTCTTT.

CDR3 residues: CSVVGATSTDTQYF. The CDR3 DNA is TGCAGCGTTGTTGGGGCTACTAGCACAGATACGCAGTATTTT. This chain uses TRBV29-1 with TRBJ2-3, with D possibly matching TRBD1 (5 bases). Germline V gives CDR1 SQVTM, CDR2 ANQGSEA. The length of the CDR3 is 14 residues. V was pared by 4 bases and J by 0 bases, with 11 bases between.